This is a list of T cell receptor beta chains from one sample in a study of blood T cells in healthy people across ages. MiXCR, applied by TCRdb to the 5' RACE reads, yields one record per CDR3 protein. The data contain some 670,000 distinct CDR3 sequences, more than 45% of them seen just once; the ten biggest clones take up 13%. The specimen was blood. The receptors shown here come from an elderly woman in good health. Both conserved end residues are part of each CDR3. Each record gives: V gene, D gene, J gene, clone size, CDR3 protein, CDR3 DNA. D genes are given only for firm matches. Clone size, where shown, is once, few, many, or a class for clones that have expanded.

v_call: TRBV29-1; d_call: -; j_call: TRBJ2-2; clone_size: -; cdr3_aa: CSARTPGGTGELFF; cdr3_nt: TGCAGCGCCCGGACACCAGGGGGGACCGGGGAGCTGTTTTTT
v_call: TRBV18; d_call: -; j_call: TRBJ2-6; clone_size: few; cdr3_aa: CASSPRQGAGANVLTF; cdr3_nt: TGTGCCAGCTCACCACGTCAAGGGGCTGGGGCCAACGTCCTGACTTTC
v_call: TRBV7-2; d_call: -; j_call: TRBJ2-6; clone_size: -; cdr3_aa: CASSTTGTSGANVLTF; cdr3_nt: TGTGCCAGCAGCACAACAGGGACTTCTGGGGCCAACGTCCTGACTTTC
v_call: TRBV7-2; d_call: -; j_call: TRBJ1-1; clone_size: -; cdr3_aa: CASSLHRREAFF; cdr3_nt: TGTGCCAGCAGCTTACACAGGCGTGAAGCTTTCTTT
v_call: TRBV25-1; d_call: -; j_call: TRBJ2-3; clone_size: many; cdr3_aa: CASSARGSTDTQYF; cdr3_nt: TGTGCCAGCAGCGCACGGGGGAGCACAGATACGCAGTATTTT
v_call: TRBV28; d_call: -; j_call: TRBJ2-5; clone_size: -; cdr3_aa: CASSLCGKTRYF; cdr3_nt: TGTGCCAGCAGTTTATGCGGAAAGACCCGGTACTTC
v_call: TRBV6-5; d_call: TRBD1; j_call: TRBJ2-7; clone_size: once; cdr3_aa: CASSPPGTGDEQYF; cdr3_nt: TGTGCCAGCAGCCCTCCGGGGACAGGGGACGAGCAGTACTTC
v_call: TRBV27; d_call: -; j_call: TRBJ2-7; clone_size: many; cdr3_aa: CASSFARAHEQYF; cdr3_nt: TGTGCCAGCAGTTTCGCCAGGGCCCACGAGCAGTACTTC
v_call: TRBV29-1; d_call: -; j_call: TRBJ2-7; clone_size: -; cdr3_aa: CSAATGLSFYEQYF; cdr3_nt: TGCAGCGCCGCGACGGGGTTAAGTTTCTACGAGCAGTACTTC
v_call: TRBV7-9; d_call: -; j_call: TRBJ1-4; clone_size: few; cdr3_aa: CASSFLGPSGEKLFF; cdr3_nt: TGTGCCAGCAGCTTCCTCGGGCCATCCGGGGAAAAACTGTTTTTT
v_call: TRBV20-1; d_call: -; j_call: TRBJ2-3; clone_size: -; cdr3_aa: CSARDFQHAGTDTQYF; cdr3_nt: TGCAGTGCTAGAGATTTCCAGCATGCTGGCACAGATACGCAGTATTTT
v_call: TRBV5-1; d_call: TRBD1; j_call: TRBJ2-3; clone_size: once; cdr3_aa: CASSFKGARTDTQYF; cdr3_nt: TGCGCCAGCAGCTTCAAGGGGGCGAGGACAGATACGCAGTATTTT
v_call: TRBV12-3/TRBV12-4; d_call: -; j_call: TRBJ2-4; clone_size: many; cdr3_aa: CASTHGGTNKNIQYF; cdr3_nt: TGTGCCAGCACCCACGGGGGGACAAATAAAAACATTCAGTACTTC
v_call: TRBV5-1; d_call: TRBD1; j_call: TRBJ2-2; clone_size: -; cdr3_aa: CASRRDSPTGELFF; cdr3_nt: TGCGCCAGCCGACGGGACAGCCCTACCGGGGAGCTGTTTTTT
v_call: TRBV7-8; d_call: TRBD2; j_call: TRBJ2-4; clone_size: -; cdr3_aa: CASSLEVRSLRTSENIQYF; cdr3_nt: TGTGCCAGCAGCTTAGAAGTCCGCAGTCTTAGGACTAGCGAAAACATTCAGTACTTC
v_call: TRBV12-3/TRBV12-4; d_call: -; j_call: TRBJ2-5; clone_size: many; cdr3_aa: CASSLVVETQYF; cdr3_nt: TGTGCCAGCAGTTTGGTGGTAGAGACCCAGTACTTC
v_call: TRBV11-2; d_call: TRBD2; j_call: TRBJ2-3; clone_size: few; cdr3_aa: CAGSSGLAGDTDTQYF; cdr3_nt: TGTGCCGGCAGCTCCGGACTAGCGGGGGACACAGATACTCAGTATTTT
v_call: TRBV5-1; d_call: -; j_call: TRBJ2-4; clone_size: -; cdr3_aa: CAISLLGGENIQYF; cdr3_nt: TGCGCCATCAGCTTGCTAGGGGGAGAAAACATTCAGTACTTC
v_call: TRBV9; d_call: TRBD1; j_call: TRBJ2-1; clone_size: -; cdr3_aa: CASSVGDRVVNEQFF; cdr3_nt: TGTGCCAGCAGCGTCGGGGACAGGGTCGTCAATGAGCAGTTCTTC
v_call: TRBV29-1; d_call: -; j_call: TRBJ1-2; clone_size: -; cdr3_aa: CSAFKTGGYGYTF; cdr3_nt: TGCAGCGCCTTCAAGACAGGCGGCTATGGCTACACCTTC
v_call: TRBV28; d_call: -; j_call: TRBJ2-5; clone_size: -; cdr3_aa: CASILRQETQYF; cdr3_nt: TGTGCCAGCATTTTACGCCAGGAGACCCAGTACTTC
v_call: TRBV20-1; d_call: -; j_call: TRBJ2-1; clone_size: -; cdr3_aa: CSARGPAENEQFF; cdr3_nt: TGCAGTGCAAGGGGACCAGCGGAGAATGAGCAGTTCTTC
v_call: TRBV20-1; d_call: TRBD2; j_call: TRBJ2-3; clone_size: -; cdr3_aa: CSARRPGLPRDTQYF; cdr3_nt: TGCAGTGCTAGAAGACCGGGACTACCGAGAGATACGCAGTATTTT
v_call: TRBV5-1; d_call: -; j_call: TRBJ2-5; clone_size: many; cdr3_aa: CASSPELDSLRRETQYF; cdr3_nt: TGCGCCAGCAGCCCCGAATTGGACAGCCTCCGACGGGAGACCCAGTACTTC
v_call: TRBV15; d_call: TRBD2; j_call: TRBJ2-5; clone_size: -; cdr3_aa: CATSRDRVLAVQETQYF; cdr3_nt: TGTGCCACCAGCAGAGATCGTGTACTAGCGGTCCAAGAGACCCAGTACTTC
v_call: TRBV5-1; d_call: TRBD2; j_call: TRBJ2-1; clone_size: -; cdr3_aa: CASSLDGSGGPSYNEQFF; cdr3_nt: TGCGCCAGCAGCTTGGATGGTAGCGGGGGCCCCTCCTACAATGAGCAGTTCTTC
v_call: TRBV7-8; d_call: -; j_call: TRBJ1-5; clone_size: -; cdr3_aa: CASSRTQDKPQHF; cdr3_nt: TGTGCCAGCAGTAGGACCCAGGATAAGCCCCAGCATTTT
v_call: TRBV10-3; d_call: -; j_call: TRBJ2-7; clone_size: many; cdr3_aa: CAIGSYEQYF; cdr3_nt: TGTGCCATCGGCTCCTACGAGCAGTACTTC
v_call: TRBV28; d_call: -; j_call: TRBJ2-4; clone_size: -; cdr3_aa: CASSFLADGIQYF; cdr3_nt: TGTGCCAGCAGTTTCTTGGCAGATGGCATTCAGTACTTC
v_call: TRBV5-1; d_call: TRBD2; j_call: TRBJ2-1; clone_size: -; cdr3_aa: CASSSTSGSDEQFF; cdr3_nt: TGCGCCAGCAGCTCTACTAGCGGGAGCGATGAGCAGTTCTTC
v_call: TRBV12-3/TRBV12-4; d_call: -; j_call: TRBJ1-5; clone_size: few; cdr3_aa: CASIGMGQGQPQHF; cdr3_nt: TGTGCCAGCATCGGAATGGGGCAGGGTCAGCCCCAGCATTTT
v_call: TRBV7-2; d_call: TRBD2; j_call: TRBJ2-3; clone_size: few; cdr3_aa: CASSFFGLALAGYTDTQYF; cdr3_nt: TGTGCCAGCAGCTTTTTTGGCCTCGCACTAGCGGGATACACAGATACGCAGTATTTT
v_call: TRBV2; d_call: -; j_call: TRBJ2-3; clone_size: once; cdr3_aa: CASGGNLRTDTQYF; cdr3_nt: TGTGCCAGCGGGGGTAACTTACGCACAGATACGCAGTATTTT
v_call: TRBV7-6; d_call: -; j_call: TRBJ2-3; clone_size: once; cdr3_aa: CASSHPYRSSTDTQYF; cdr3_nt: TGTGCCAGCAGCCATCCGTACAGAAGTAGCACAGATACGCAGTATTTT
v_call: TRBV3-1; d_call: -; j_call: TRBJ2-5; clone_size: -; cdr3_aa: CASSQVAAGETQYF; cdr3_nt: TGTGCCAGCAGCCAAGTGGCAGCAGGAGAGACCCAGTACTTC
v_call: TRBV29-1; d_call: TRBD2; j_call: TRBJ2-2; clone_size: once; cdr3_aa: CSVEPSGDTGELFF; cdr3_nt: TGCAGCGTTGAACCTAGCGGGGACACCGGGGAGCTGTTTTTT
v_call: TRBV7-2; d_call: -; j_call: TRBJ1-2; clone_size: -; cdr3_aa: CASSLAGPNGYTF; cdr3_nt: TGTGCCAGCAGCTTAGCTGGGCCTAATGGCTACACCTTC
v_call: TRBV6-5; d_call: -; j_call: TRBJ2-5; clone_size: -; cdr3_aa: CASSYLGVWGEAQYF; cdr3_nt: TGTGCCAGCAGTTACCTCGGGGTCTGGGGGGAGGCCCAGTACTTC
v_call: TRBV27; d_call: TRBD2; j_call: TRBJ2-1; clone_size: many; cdr3_aa: CASSLRLAGFEFF; cdr3_nt: TGTGCCAGCAGTCTGAGACTAGCGGGATTTGAGTTCTTC
v_call: TRBV20-1; d_call: -; j_call: TRBJ2-5; clone_size: -; cdr3_aa: CSASPDDYETQYF; cdr3_nt: TGCAGTGCTAGCCCAGACGATTATGAGACCCAGTACTTC
v_call: TRBV28; d_call: -; j_call: TRBJ2-1; clone_size: many; cdr3_aa: CASRGSYNEQFF; cdr3_nt: TGTGCCAGCAGGGGGTCTTACAATGAGCAGTTCTTC